Below are 12 T cell receptor beta chains sequenced from a single sample in a study of shared clonotypes between healthy human individuals. This table comes from immunoSEQ multiplex PCR, and its TCRdb copy is limited to in-frame clones, with some not included. The sample contains 2 million to 2.5 million clones, 90% to 95% of which appear only once. Sequencing used naive CD4+ T cells sorted from blood. Subset here: CD45RA+ positively selected. Source of these receptors: a man aged 18 to 29 in good health.

V gene TRBV21-1 combines with J gene TRBJ2-7; the table's D call of TRBD2 was not tested on the DNA. TRBV21-1 is listed as a pseudogene. This CDR3 is 15 amino acids long. CDR3 sequence (DNA): TGTGCCAGCAGCCCGCCCGGAGGTGCCACCTACGAGCAGTACTTC. Translating it yields CASSPPGGATYEQYF.

In DNA form, the CDR3 reads TGTGCCACCAGCAGAAACATTCCCGGGGGAGAAGCTTTCTTT. This sequence encodes CATSRNIPGGEAFF. This chain links TRBV15 with TRBJ1-1; D might be TRBD1 (5 bases). Deletions cut 2 bases from V and 8 bases from J, with 15 bases between. The germline V gene has CDR1 LNHNV and CDR2 YYDKDF (reference sequence). This CDR3 is 14 amino acids long.

The V gene is TRBV18, the J gene TRBJ1-5, with TRBD1 as a possible D gene (5 bases). The V gene lost 4 bases and the J gene lost 4 bases, with 20 bases spanning the gap. The length of the CDR3 is 17 residues. The V gene's germline CDR1 is KGHSH and CDR2 LQKENI. Here the CDR3 reads CASSRSPGTPGNQPQHF. The CDR3 bases are TGTGCCAGCTCACGATCACCCGGGACCCCGGGAAATCAGCCCCAGCATTTT.

This sequence joins TRBV30 and TRBJ1-1; D may be TRBD1 (5 bases). Looked up from germline, CDR1 is GTSNPN and CDR2 is SVGIG (reference sequence). Trimming shortened V by 3 bases and J by 7 bases, and 12 bases separated the two germline ends. CDR3 length equals 12 residues. The chain's CDR3 is CAWRGRGSEAFF. The CDR3 DNA sequence: TGTGCCTGGAGGGGGCGGGGAAGTGAAGCTTTCTTT.

The rearrangement links TRBV6-1 to TRBJ1-5; D gene ambiguous. In germline, CDR1 is MNHNS, CDR2 SASEGT. This CDR3 comprises 11 residues. Trimming removed 4 bases at V and 7 bases at J, with 5 bases between. The CDR3 spells CASSGLQPQHF. The CDR3 DNA sequence: TGTGCCAGCAGTGGTCTGCAGCCCCAGCATTTT.

Turning to this clone: The same CDR3 also results from other DNA sequences found in this sample. V gene TRBV6-1 combines with J gene TRBJ2-7; no definite D call. There are 12 residues in the CDR3. Germline V gives CDR1 MNHNS, CDR2 SASEGT. V was shortened by 1 base and J by 4 bases, with 5 bases between the two germline ends. The CDR3 DNA reads TGTGCCAGCAGTGAAGGGTCTTACGAGCAGTACTTC. Its translation is CASSEGSYEQYF.

The rearrangement uses TRBV29-1 and TRBJ2-1, with TRBD1 matching over 8 bases. This CDR3 comprises 15 residues. J gave up 9 bases and V 6 bases, and 16 bases lay outside the gene matches. Germline CDR1 reads SQVTM; CDR2 reads ANQGSEA. In DNA form, the CDR3 reads TGCAGCGTCCATCAGGGGGCTTCGCGGGAAGGTGAGCAGTTCTTC. Encoded protein: CSVHQGASREGEQFF.

V usage is TRBV2 and J usage is TRBJ1-1; no clear D. Trimming cost V 1 base and J 5 bases, with 11 bases left between them. This CDR3 region has 14 residues. Germline-derived CDR1 and CDR2 are SNHLY and FYNNEI. The CDR3 DNA is TGTGCCAGCAGTGAAGGAAGGAGGAGGACTGAAGCTTTCTTT. Its translation is CASSEGRRRTEAFF.

The gene calls are TRBV7-8 and TRBJ2-2; TRBD2 might be the D (6 bases). V gave up 4 bases and J gave up 1 base, with 13 bases separating them. The germline V gene has CDR1 SGHVS and CDR2 FQNEAQ. The CDR3 is 16 amino acids. In DNA form, the CDR3 reads TGTGCCAGCAGCTCGAAGACTAGTATGAACACCGGGGAGCTGTTTTTT. Residues: CASSSKTSMNTGELFF.

The rearrangement links TRBV4-1 to TRBJ2-2, with no clear D. The CDR3 extends over 13 amino acids. Trimming stripped 0 bases from V and 7 bases from J, with 6 bases between. Germline V gene data show CDR1 as MGHRA and CDR2 as YSYEKL. The CDR3 is CASSQDRVGELFF. CDR3 DNA: TGCGCCAGCAGCCAAGATAGAGTCGGGGAGCTGTTTTTT.

The chain is built from TRBV11-2 and TRBJ2-3, with 7 bases lining up with TRBD2. Germline CDR1 is SGHAT and CDR2 is FQNNGV. Germline trimming cut 1 base from V and 2 bases from J; bases unmatched to any gene: 15. The CDR3 runs 19 residues. CDR3 protein: CASSLVKALGLPFTDTQYF. The DNA for the CDR3 is TGTGCCAGCAGCTTAGTTAAGGCGCTGGGACTACCATTCACAGATACGCAGTATTTT.

J is TRBJ2-3 and V is TRBV5-6; D gene ambiguous. CDR3 length: 16 amino acids. Trimming pared 4 bases from V and 5 bases from J, leaving 20 bases between. The V gene's germline CDR1 is SGHDT and CDR2 YYEEEE. CDR3 coding DNA: TGTGCCAGCAGCGCCTTTCTGGCGCCCGCTAGAGATACGCAGTATTTT. Translated: CASSAFLAPARDTQYF. The full variable domain, its missing parts supplied by reference TRBV5-6 and TRBJ2-3, is DAGVTQSPTHLIKTRGQQVTLRCSPKSGHDTVSWYQQALGQGPQFIFQYYEEEERQRGNFPDRFSGHQFPNYSSELNVNALLLGDSALYLCASSAFLAPARDTQYFGPGTRLTVL.